The next 14 T cell receptor beta chains were all read from a single sample in a study of identifying expanded T cells in peripheral blood. TCRdb keeps only in-frame clones here, not all; method: immunoSEQ multiplex PCR. Counted here are about 50,000 clones, approximately 86% occurring once; the ten biggest clones make up 11% to 15%. The sample comprised blood. The receptor set was obtained from a person between 18 and 70 years old in good health.

The chain is built from TRBV28 and TRBJ2-7; 7 bases fit TRBD1. The CDR3 sequence is 14 residues long. With V trimmed by 7 bases and J by 3 bases, 9 bases remained unmatched. CDR1 and CDR2 from the germline V gene are MDHEN and SYDVKM. CDR3 nucleotide sequence: TGTGCCAGCACCCCGAAGGGACAGTACTACGAGCAGTACTTC. Its protein is CASTPKGQYYEQYF.

This chain joins TRBV6-5 and TRBJ2-7; 11 positions agree with TRBD2. V shed 5 bases, J shed 6 bases, and the junction held 6 bases outside the gene matches. The germline V gene encodes CDR1 MNHEY and CDR2 SVGAGI. The CDR3 contains 14 residues. The CDR3 is CASSMTSGKVEQYF. For the CDR3, the DNA is TGTGCCAGCAGTATGACTAGCGGGAAAGTCGAGCAGTACTTC.

This clone came up a few times. This chain uses TRBV6-1 with TRBJ2-3; 7 bases map to TRBD2. The length of the CDR3 is 14 residues. Germline V CDR1 and CDR2: MNHNS, SASEGT. Unmatched junction bases numbered 6, after V lost 7 bases and J lost 2 bases. DNA of the CDR3: TGTGCCAGCACGACGGGGGGTTCCACAGATACGCAGTATTTT. This translates into CASTTGGSTDTQYF.

This chain joins TRBV27 and TRBJ2-4; a possible D gene is TRBD1 (5 bases). Between the trimmed V and J ends, which lost 1 base and 2 bases, there was a span of 12 bases. The CDR3 totals 16 residues. CDR1 and CDR2 (germline): MNHEY, SMNVEV (reference sequence). The chain's CDR3 is CASSLYAGLPKNIQYF. CDR3 DNA: TGTGCCAGCAGTTTATACGCAGGGTTGCCCAAAAACATTCAGTACTTC.

This clone has a handful of counts. This chain joins TRBV5-1 and TRBJ2-7; 8 positions match TRBD2. With V trimmed by 0 bases and J by 6 bases, 5 bases remained unmatched. Germline V lookup: CDR1 SGHRS, CDR2 YFSETQ. This CDR3 region has 14 residues. This CDR3 reads CASSLEGSGGEQYF. The CDR3 DNA reads as TGCGCCAGCAGCTTGGAGGGGAGCGGGGGCGAGCAGTACTTC.

The chain links TRBV6-5 to TRBJ2-3; weak D call: TRBD2 (7 bases). The V end lost 6 bases, the J end lost 2 bases, and 12 bases lay between the germline ends. CDR1 and CDR2 (germline): MNHEY, SVGAGI. This CDR3 region has 14 residues. The CDR3: CASSQGGVTDTQYF. CDR3 in DNA: TGTGCCAGCAGCCAAGGGGGGGTCACAGATACGCAGTATTTT.

The gene calls are TRBV6-6 and TRBJ1-2; 9 bases align to TRBD1. There are 13 residues in the CDR3. Germline V gene sequence: CDR1 MNHNY, CDR2 SVGAGI (reference sequence). J was trimmed by 6 bases and V by 4 bases; bases with no gene match: 3. The CDR3 is CASSLTGGDGYTF. Here the CDR3 DNA reads TGTGCCAGCAGTTTGACAGGGGGTGATGGCTACACCTTC.

This clone occurred once. The chain is built from TRBV11-3 and TRBJ2-5; a weak D match, TRBD2 (7 bases). Germline V gives CDR1 SGHNT, CDR2 YENEEA. Trimming removed 5 bases from V and 2 bases from J, with 15 bases in between. The CDR3 has 15 residues. The CDR3 loop is CASSLGGPNQETQYF. The CDR3 DNA reads as TGTGCCAGCAGCCTCGGGGGGCCCAATCAAGAGACCCAGTACTTC.

V usage is TRBV14 and J usage is TRBJ2-5, with TRBD1 matching 7 bases. The trim removed 5 bases at V and 5 bases at J, leaving 11 bases unmatched. CDR1 and CDR2 (germline): SGHDN, FVKESK. This CDR3 spans 15 amino acids. The CDR3 coding sequence is TGTGCCAGCAGCTTGGGACAGATATTCAGTGAGACCCAGTACTTC. Amino acid sequence: CASSLGQIFSETQYF.

V is TRBV27 and J is TRBJ2-3; 7 nucleotides line up with TRBD1. This CDR3 is 17 amino acids long. V shed 5 bases, J shed 1 base, and the junction held 12 bases outside the gene matches. Germline V CDR1 and CDR2: MNHEY, SMNVEV (reference sequence). The CDR3 DNA is TGTGCCAGCAGTATGCGTCTCGGGACAGAAGGCACAGATACGCAGTATTTT. This codes for CASSMRLGTEGTDTQYF.

This chain uses TRBV28 with TRBJ2-5; TRBD1 is a possible D gene (6 bases). Trimming removed 2 bases from V and 6 bases from J, with 13 bases in between. The germline CDR1 and CDR2 sequences are MDHEN and SYDVKM. This CDR3 is built from 14 residues. The CDR3: CASSLNRVQKTQYF. In DNA, the CDR3 is TGTGCCAGCAGTTTAAACAGGGTTCAGAAGACCCAGTACTTC.

The genes are TRBV5-1 and TRBJ2-7, with 7 bases lining up with TRBD2. Germline CDR1 SGHRS, CDR2 YFSETQ. The J segment lost 5 bases and the V segment lost 0 bases, leaving 11 bases of the junction unmatched. The CDR3 totals 16 residues. The CDR3 sequence: CASSLAGGRVGHEQYF. CDR3 bases: TGCGCCAGCAGCTTGGCTGGGGGGAGGGTTGGCCACGAGCAGTACTTC.

The rearrangement uses TRBV5-1 and TRBJ1-1, with a weak D call TRBD1 (5 bases). This CDR3 contains 15 residues. Trimming took off 0 bases at V and 0 bases at J, with 9 bases between the two ends. Germline V CDR1 and CDR2: SGHRS, YFSETQ. CDR3 nucleotide sequence: TGCGCCAGCAGCTTGGCAACGGGGGTGAACACTGAAGCTTTCTTT. Translated: CASSLATGVNTEAFF.

Only one count was recorded for this clone. This chain connects TRBV25-1 to TRBJ1-4; D not resolved. The V gene lost 4 bases and the J gene lost 0 bases, with 12 bases spanning the gap. CDR1 MGHDK and CDR2 SYGVNS come from the germline V gene. The CDR3 covers 16 residues. DNA for the CDR3: TGTGCCAGCAGTGGAGTGTCGGGATCAACTAATGAAAAACTGTTTTTT. It encodes CASSGVSGSTNEKLFF.